This TCR beta chain was retrieved from a study of PD-1 blockade in classical Hodgkin lymphoma. Study-wide context: The nivolumab dose that patients received was 3 mg/kg, given intravenously every 2 weeks.

Study findings and constraints: Patients with a complete response exhibited baseline diversity comparable to newly diagnosed patients. By C4D1 there was a significant rise in CD4+ TCR diversity but not in CD8+ TCR diversity.

Assay: immunoSEQ multiplex PCR; the TCRdb copy retains only in-frame clones and omits some. This sample has approximately 30,000 clones, with around 72% found just once. Deletions cut 7 bases from V and 1 base from J, with 13 bases between. From germline, CDR1 is MNHNY and CDR2 SVGAGI (reference sequence). The CDR3 sequence is 14 residues long. Described time point: cycle 4 day 1 (C4D1), after less than 7 weeks of nivolumab. Every patient was affected by relapse after autologous stem cell transplantation, while exposure to brentuximab vedotin was not uniform. Worth noting for this clone: The antigen remains undetermined.

This receptor was taken from a human donor with classical Hodgkin lymphoma. This material consisted of peripheral blood mononuclear cells (PBMCs), taken before the fourth cycle of nivolumab. The chain links TRBV6-6 to TRBJ1-1, with TRBD1 as a possible D gene (5 bases). As DNA, the CDR3 is TGTGCCAGCACCCCGACAGCCAGGAACACTGAAGCTTTCTTT. It specifies CASTPTARNTEAFF.